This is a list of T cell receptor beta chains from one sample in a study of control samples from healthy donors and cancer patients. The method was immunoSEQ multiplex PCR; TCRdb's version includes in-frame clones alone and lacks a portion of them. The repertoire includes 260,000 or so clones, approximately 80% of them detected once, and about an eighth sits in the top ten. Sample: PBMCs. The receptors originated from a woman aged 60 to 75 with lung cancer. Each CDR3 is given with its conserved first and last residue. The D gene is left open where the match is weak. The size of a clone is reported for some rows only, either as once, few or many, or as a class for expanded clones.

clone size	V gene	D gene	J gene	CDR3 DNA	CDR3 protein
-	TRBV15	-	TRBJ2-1	TGTGCCACCAGCAGAGCCAGAACTCCGCGGGGTCTCTCCTACAATGAGCAGTTCTTC	CATSRARTPRGLSYNEQFF
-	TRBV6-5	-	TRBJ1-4	TGTGCCAGCAAAAAGAGGGAAAAACTGTTTTTT	CASKKREKLFF
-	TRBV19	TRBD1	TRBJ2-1	TGTGCCAGTAGTATCTCTGGACAGGGGGCGTCTAACAATGAGCAGTTCTTC	CASSISGQGASNNEQFF
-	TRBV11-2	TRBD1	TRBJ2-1	TGTGCCAGCTTAGGACAGGGGTCGGGGAATGAGCAGTTCTTC	CASLGQGSGNEQFF
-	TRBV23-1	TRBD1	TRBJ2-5	TGCGCCAGCAGTCAATCAGCAGACAGGGAGCAAGAGACCCAGTACTTC	CASSQSADREQETQYF
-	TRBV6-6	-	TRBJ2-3	TGTGCCAGCAGTTACTCGGAGGGTGGCCCAGATACGCAGTATTTT	CASSYSEGGPDTQYF
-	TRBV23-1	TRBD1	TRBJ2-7	TGCGCCAGCAGTCAATGGGACAGGGCACGTATCTTAACCTACGAGCAGTACTTC	CASSQWDRARILTYEQYF
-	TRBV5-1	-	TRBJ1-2	TGCGCCAGCAGCTTGGCCCCAGGAGATGGCTACACCTTC	CASSLAPGDGYTF
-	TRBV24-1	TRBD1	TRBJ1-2	TGTGCCACCAGTCCAGGGACAGCCCTTGCTCGCTACACCTTC	CATSPGTALARYTF
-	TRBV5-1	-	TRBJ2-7	TGCGCCAGCAGCTTAAGCCCTGATCTCTACGAGCAGTACTTC	CASSLSPDLYEQYF
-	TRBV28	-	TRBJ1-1	TGTGCCAGCAGTTTATCGGTGGGGGAAGTGTCGTCGGCTTTCTTT	CASSLSVGEVSSAFF
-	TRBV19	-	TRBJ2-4	TGTGCCAGTAGTCCCCCGCCAGGGGCACTAGCCAAAAACATTCAGTACTTC	CASSPPPGALAKNIQYF
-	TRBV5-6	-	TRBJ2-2	TGTGCCAGCAGCTTCGGCGGGGGCCTGAACACCGGGGAGCTGTTTTTT	CASSFGGGLNTGELFF
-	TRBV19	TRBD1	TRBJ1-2	TGTGCCACACAGGGGGCAGCTAACTATGGCTACACCTTC	CATQGAANYGYTF
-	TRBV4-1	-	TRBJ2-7	TGCGCCAGCAGCCAAATGACAGCCTCCTACGAGCAGTACTTC	CASSQMTASYEQYF
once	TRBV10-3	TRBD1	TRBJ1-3	TGTGCCACGAAACTAACAGGGGGCAGAGACACCATATATTTT	CATKLTGGRDTIYF
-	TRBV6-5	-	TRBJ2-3	TGTGCCAGTAATTGGGGCGCGGGTACAGATACGCAGTATTTT	CASNWGAGTDTQYF
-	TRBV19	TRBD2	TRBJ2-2	TGTGCCAGTATCCCCGCTGGTAGCGGGTTCATTCCGAACACCGGGGAGCTGTTTTTT	CASIPAGSGFIPNTGELFF
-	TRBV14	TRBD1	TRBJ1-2	TGTGCCAGCAGCCAAGATCCCGGGACAGGCTATGGCTACACCTTC	CASSQDPGTGYGYTF
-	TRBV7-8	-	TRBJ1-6	TGTGCCAGCAGCCCTTCTGCGAGCTCCTATAATTCACCCCTCCACTTT	CASSPSASSYNSPLHF
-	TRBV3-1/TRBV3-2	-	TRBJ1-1	TGTGCCAGCAGCCAAGTTAAGACGAACATGAACACTGAAGCTTTCTTT	CASSQVKTNMNTEAFF
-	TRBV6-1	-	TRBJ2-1	TGTGCCAGCAGTGGGTGGGACGGTTCCTCCTACAATGAGCAGTTCTTC	CASSGWDGSSYNEQFF